This T cell receptor beta chain was captured by sequencing in a study of breast tumors, draining lymph nodes, adjacent tissues. This clonotype appeared many times. Its antigen is unknown. Breast cancer patients provided tissue from their axillary draining lymph nodes. In TCRdb, the multiplex PCR reads were re-called with MiXCR into one record per CDR3 protein. The table shows some 150,000 distinct CDR3 sequences, with around 24% occurring only once. Findings and caveats of the study: Tumor TCR diversity was below lymph nodes but above nontumor tissue. Compared with basal-like, luminal-like tumors shared significantly more repertoire with nontumor tissue.

In germline, CDR1 is ENHRY, CDR2 SYGVKD. The CDR3 has 15 residues. With V trimmed by 4 bases and J by 7 bases, 7 bases remained unmatched. The specimen was axillary lymph node tissue. The chain uses TRBV10-3 and TRBJ2-1, with 10 positions matching TRBD2. This receptor was identified in a female donor with breast cancer. Some clones in this sample may be carry-over from other donors' samples. Here the CDR3 DNA reads TGTGCCATCAGTGCCGGACTAGCGGTGGGGAATGAGCAGTTCTTC. It is translated as CAISAGLAVGNEQFF.